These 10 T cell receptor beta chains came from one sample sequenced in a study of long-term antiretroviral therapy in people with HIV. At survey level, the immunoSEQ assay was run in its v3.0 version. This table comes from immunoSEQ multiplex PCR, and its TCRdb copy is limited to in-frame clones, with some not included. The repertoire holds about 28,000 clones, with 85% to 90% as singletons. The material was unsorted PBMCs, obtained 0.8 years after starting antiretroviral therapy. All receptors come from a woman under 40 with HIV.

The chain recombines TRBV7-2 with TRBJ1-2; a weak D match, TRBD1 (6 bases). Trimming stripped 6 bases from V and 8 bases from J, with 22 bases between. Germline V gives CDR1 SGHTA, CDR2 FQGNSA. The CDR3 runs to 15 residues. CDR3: CASRPTGEGVLGYTF. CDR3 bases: TGTGCCAGCAGACCAACCGGGGAGGGGGTTTTAGGCTACACCTTC.

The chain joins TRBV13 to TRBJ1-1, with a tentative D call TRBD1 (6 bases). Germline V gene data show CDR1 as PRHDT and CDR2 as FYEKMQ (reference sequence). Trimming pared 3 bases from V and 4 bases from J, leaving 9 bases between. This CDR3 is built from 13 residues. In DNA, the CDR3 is TGTGCCAGCAGCTTGGGGGCTACCACTGAAGCTTTCTTT. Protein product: CASSLGATTEAFF.

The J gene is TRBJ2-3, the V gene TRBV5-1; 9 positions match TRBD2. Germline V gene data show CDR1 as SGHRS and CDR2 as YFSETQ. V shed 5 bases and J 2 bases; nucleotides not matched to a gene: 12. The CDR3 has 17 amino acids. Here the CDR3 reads CASSRKAGGLPTDTQYF. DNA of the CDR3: TGCGCCAGCAGTCGAAAAGCGGGGGGCCTACCCACAGATACGCAGTATTTT.

CDR3 protein: CASSLMGGGGARETQYF. DNA for the CDR3: TGTGCCAGCAGCTTGATGGGCGGCGGGGGGGCCAGGGAGACCCAGTACTTC. This chain connects TRBV5-6 to TRBJ2-5; TRBD2 matches at 9 bases. The germline gives CDR1 SGHDT, CDR2 YYEEEE. The CDR3 runs 17 residues. Unmatched junction bases numbered 12, after V lost 1 base and J lost 5 bases. Full variable domain (remainder filled in from reference TRBV5-6 and TRBJ2-5): DAGVTQSPTHLIKTRGQQVTLRCSPKSGHDTVSWYQQALGQGPQFIFQYYEEEERQRGNFPDRFSGHQFPNYSSELNVNALLLGDSALYLCASSLMGGGGARETQYFGPGTRLLVL.

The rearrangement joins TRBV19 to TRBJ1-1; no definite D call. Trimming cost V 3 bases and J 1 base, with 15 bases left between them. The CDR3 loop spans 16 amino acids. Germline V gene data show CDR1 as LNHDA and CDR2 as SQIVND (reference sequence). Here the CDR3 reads CASSIPSSTRNTEAFF. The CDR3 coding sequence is TGTGCCAGTAGTATTCCCTCTTCAACCCGGAACACTGAAGCTTTCTTT.

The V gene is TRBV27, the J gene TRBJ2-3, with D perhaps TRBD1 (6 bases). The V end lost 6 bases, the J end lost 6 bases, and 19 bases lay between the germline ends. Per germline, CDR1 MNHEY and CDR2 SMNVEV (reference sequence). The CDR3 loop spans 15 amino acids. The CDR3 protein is CASSGDIYRKDTQYF. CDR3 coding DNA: TGTGCCAGCAGCGGGGACATCTACCGAAAGGATACGCAGTATTTT.

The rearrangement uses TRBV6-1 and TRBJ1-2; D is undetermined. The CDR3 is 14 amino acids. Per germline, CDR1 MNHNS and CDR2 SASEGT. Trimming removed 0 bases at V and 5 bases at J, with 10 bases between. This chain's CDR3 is CASSEANPKYGYTF. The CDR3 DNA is TGTGCCAGCAGTGAAGCAAATCCCAAATATGGCTACACCTTC.

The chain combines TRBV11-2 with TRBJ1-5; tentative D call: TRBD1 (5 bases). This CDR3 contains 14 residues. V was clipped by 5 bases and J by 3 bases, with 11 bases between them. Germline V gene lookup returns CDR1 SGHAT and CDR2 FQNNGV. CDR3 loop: CASSQSGPNQPQHF. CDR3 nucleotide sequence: TGTGCCAGCAGCCAGTCGGGACCCAATCAGCCCCAGCATTTT. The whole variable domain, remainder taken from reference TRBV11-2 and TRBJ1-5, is EAGVAQSPRYKIIEKRQSVAFWCNPISGHATLYWYQQILGQGPKLLIQFQNNGVVDDSQLPKDRFSAERLKGVDSTLKIQPAKLEDSAVYLCASSQSGPNQPQHFGDGTRLSIL.

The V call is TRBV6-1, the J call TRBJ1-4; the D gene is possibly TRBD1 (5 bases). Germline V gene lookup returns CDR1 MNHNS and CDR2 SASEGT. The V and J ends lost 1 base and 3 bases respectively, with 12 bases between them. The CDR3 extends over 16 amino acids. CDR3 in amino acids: CASSEDGGRANEKLFF. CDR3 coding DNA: TGTGCCAGCAGTGAAGATGGTGGCAGGGCTAATGAAAAACTGTTTTTT.

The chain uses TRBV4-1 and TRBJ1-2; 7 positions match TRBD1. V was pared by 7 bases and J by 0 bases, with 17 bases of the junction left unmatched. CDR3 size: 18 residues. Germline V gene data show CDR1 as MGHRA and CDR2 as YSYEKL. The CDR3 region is CASTPLMITGAPNYGYTF. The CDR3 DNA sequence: TGCGCCAGCACCCCACTAATGATCACAGGGGCACCTAACTATGGCTACACCTTC.